Presented here are 21 T cell receptor beta chains from one specimen sequenced in a study of blood T cell repertoires in COVID-19. Generated by immunoSEQ multiplex PCR, the TCRdb table keeps only in-frame clones and is missing some. The sample lists roughly 160,000 clones, 90% occurring once. Sequences were obtained from peripheral blood. These receptors were taken from a man over 45 with acute or convalescent COVID-19.

The CDR3 nucleotides are TGTGCCAGCAGCCTAAGCGGGGGAAAGACTGAAGCTTTCTTT. It yields the protein CASSLSGGKTEAFF. The chain couples TRBV3-1 (or the pseudogene TRBV3-2) to TRBJ1-1; a possible D gene is TRBD1 (5 bases). Trimming left V 4 bases short and J 5 bases short, with 14 bases between. Germline assignment: CDR1 LGHDT and CDR2 YNNKEL (reference sequence). The CDR3 consists of 14 residues.

The chain links TRBV9 to TRBJ1-1, with D perhaps TRBD1 (5 bases). The CDR3 extends over 13 amino acids. Trimming took 0 bases from V and 6 from J, leaving 9 bases between them. Looked up from germline, CDR1 is SGDLS and CDR2 is YYNGEE. DNA of the CDR3: TGTGCCAGCAGCGTAGAATGGGGGGCTGAAGCTTTCTTT. Its protein product is CASSVEWGAEAFF.

The rearrangement uses TRBV7-2 and TRBJ2-2, with TRBD2 matching over 9 bases. Germline CDR1 SGHTA, CDR2 FQGNSA. The CDR3 has 15 residues. The junction had 7 bases not matched to a gene; V was cut back by 4 bases and J by 7 bases. The CDR3 DNA sequence: TGTGCCAGCAGCTGGGCTAGCGGGGACCTCGGGGAGCTGTTTTTT. It is translated as CASSWASGDLGELFF. Full variable domain (missing parts from reference TRBV7-2 and TRBJ2-2): GAGVSQSPSNKVTEKGKDVELRCDPISGHTALYWYRQSLGQGLEFLIYFQGNSAPDKSGLPSDRFSAERTGGSVSTLTIQRTQQEDSAVYLCASSWASGDLGELFFGEGSRLTVL.

On this clone: One end of the junction is discordant with germline, which a read error may explain. V is TRBV5-4 and J is TRBJ1-2; D might be TRBD1 (6 bases). The CDR3 loop spans 17 amino acids. CDR1 SGHNT and CDR2 YYREEE come from the germline V gene (reference sequence). The CDR3 DNA reads TGTGCCAGCAGCTCCCCCGGGACAACAACTATGGCTACACCCTCCCCCTTC. Its translation is CASSSPGTTTMATPSPF. The full variable domain, in which reference TRBV5-4 and TRBJ1-2 provide the parts outside the CDR3, is ETGVTQSPTHLIKTRGQQVTLRCSSQSGHNTVSWYQQALGQGPQFIFQYYREEENGRGNFPPRFSGLQFPNYSSELNVNALELDDSALYLCASSSPGTTTMATPSPFGSGTRLTVV.

This clone was observed a few times. V usage is TRBV10-3 and J usage is TRBJ2-1; the match to TRBD2 covers 9 bases. The CDR3 runs 15 residues. CDR1 is ENHRY, CDR2 SYGVKD, per germline. V shed 6 bases, J shed 5 bases, and the junction held 8 bases outside the gene matches. The CDR3 bases are TGTGCCATCAGGGGGTTTAGCGGGAGTGACAATGAGCAGTTCTTC. This translates into CAIRGFSGSDNEQFF.

The V gene is TRBV7-9, the J gene TRBJ2-3; possibly TRBD2 for D (6 bases). Trimming removed 5 bases at V and 1 base at J, with 10 bases between. This CDR3 is built from 14 residues. Per the germline V gene, CDR1 is SEHNR and CDR2 is FQNEAQ (reference sequence). The chain's CDR3 is CASSHSGGTDTQYF. DNA of the CDR3: TGTGCCAGCAGCCATAGCGGAGGCACAGATACGCAGTATTTT.

This clone was picked up a small number of times. The chain is built from TRBV11-2 and TRBJ2-7; TRBD1 aligns across 7 bases. Germline values: CDR1 SGHAT, CDR2 FQNNGV. The junction had 4 bases not matched to a gene; V was cut back by 5 bases and J by 6 bases. This CDR3 has 12 residues. CDR3 loop: CASSATGVEQYF. The CDR3 region has the DNA TGTGCCAGCAGCGCAACAGGGGTCGAGCAGTACTTC.

The V and J genes are TRBV7-3 and TRBJ2-1, with 8 bases matching TRBD2. Trimming at V came to 4 bases and at J to 4 bases, leaving 9 bases not matched to a gene. This CDR3 region has 16 residues. Per the germline V gene, CDR1 is SGHTA and CDR2 is FQGTGA. This chain's CDR3 is CASSSYGRVAYNEQFF. CDR3 in DNA: TGTGCCAGCAGCTCCTACGGGAGGGTAGCGTACAATGAGCAGTTCTTC.

The chain combines TRBV29-1 with TRBJ1-5; D call uncertain. Germline CDR1 is SQVTM and CDR2 is ANQGSEA. This CDR3 is built from 16 residues. Trimming left V 5 bases short and J 2 bases short, with 19 bases between. For the CDR3, the DNA is TGCAGCGTTAGTGCGGGAGTCCCTGGGGGCAATCAGCCCCAGCATTTT. Encoded protein: CSVSAGVPGGNQPQHF.

This rearrangement joins TRBV21-1 to TRBJ1-1; the table's D call, TRBD1, was not checked against the DNA. TRBV21-1 is designated a pseudogene. The CDR3 has 15 amino acids. CDR3 region: CASSNAPGVNTEAFF. Written as DNA, the CDR3 is TGTGCCAGCAGCAATGCCCCAGGGGTGAACACTGAAGCTTTCTTT.

With respect to this clone: The junction and the germline gene differ at one end; a read error may be behind it. CDR3 in amino acids: CASSAATSGLWLVF. In DNA form, the CDR3 reads TGCGCCAGCAGCGCTGCGACTAGCGGCCTTTGGTTGGTCTTC. V usage is TRBV5-1 and J usage is TRBJ2-1; 9 bases line up with TRBD2. This CDR3 is built from 14 residues. Germline lookup yields CDR1 SGHRS and CDR2 YFSETQ.

The chain couples TRBV19 to TRBJ1-6; maybe TRBD1 (6 bases). Trimming pared 4 bases from V and 10 bases from J, leaving 11 bases between. The V gene's germline CDR1 is LNHDA and CDR2 SQIVND (reference sequence). The CDR3 length is 13 residues. The CDR3 nucleotides are TGTGCCAGTAGTACCCCCGGGACATCACCCCTCCACTTT. This codes for CASSTPGTSPLHF.

The CDR3 spells CASSPGLAGINEQFF. DNA of the CDR3: TGTGCCAGCAGCCCGGGACTAGCGGGTATTAATGAGCAGTTCTTC. The gene calls are TRBV11-2 and TRBJ2-1; TRBD2 agrees at 12 bases. The CDR3 runs to 15 residues. CDR1 SGHAT and CDR2 FQNNGV come from the germline V gene. The V segment lost 5 bases and the J segment 7 bases; nucleotides outside the gene matches: 6.

This chain links TRBV28 with TRBJ2-7; TRBD1 is a possible D gene (6 bases). The germline V and J ends were trimmed by 5 bases and 7 bases, with 12 bases remaining between them. Germline V CDR1 and CDR2: MDHEN, SYDVKM. The CDR3 runs to 12 residues. CDR3 loop: CASSQGTGEQYV. In nucleotides, the CDR3 is TGTGCCAGCAGTCAGGGGACCGGGGAGCAGTACGTC.

The genes are TRBV28 and TRBJ1-4, with 8 bases identical to TRBD1. CDR3 size: 13 residues. Per germline, CDR1 MDHEN and CDR2 SYDVKM. The J segment lost 10 bases and the V segment lost 5 bases, leaving 6 bases of the junction unmatched. CDR3 DNA sequence: TGTGCCAGCAGTCCGACAGGGGCTGGAAAACTGTTTTTT. Protein: CASSPTGAGKLFF.

The chain joins TRBV6-5 to TRBJ1-5; D might be TRBD1 (5 bases). The germline CDR1 and CDR2 sequences are MNHEY and SVGAGI. Between the trimmed V and J ends, which lost 4 bases and 3 bases, there was a span of 13 bases. The CDR3 consists of 15 residues. The CDR3 spells CASSLPGWDNQPQHF. The DNA of the CDR3 is TGTGCCAGCAGTTTGCCAGGGTGGGACAATCAGCCCCAGCATTTT.

Only a few counts were recorded for this clone. V is TRBV28 and J is TRBJ2-3; maybe TRBD2 (6 bases). The germline V gene encodes CDR1 MDHEN and CDR2 SYDVKM. This CDR3 has 17 amino acids. V lost 4 bases and J 0 bases, leaving 17 bases between the germline ends. The CDR3 reads CASSWGTSWRSTDTQYF. For the CDR3, the DNA is TGTGCCAGCAGTTGGGGTACTAGCTGGCGGAGCACAGATACGCAGTATTTT.

The J gene is TRBJ2-5, the V gene TRBV28, with 10 nucleotides matching TRBD2. The V gene end was trimmed by 3 bases and the J gene end by 2 bases; junction bases not matched to a gene: 9. This CDR3 comprises 17 residues. The germline V gene encodes CDR1 MDHEN and CDR2 SYDVKM. CDR3: CASSFGLAGEGQETQYF. The CDR3 nucleotides read TGTGCCAGCAGTTTTGGGCTAGCGGGAGAGGGGCAAGAGACCCAGTACTTC.

The chain joins TRBV19 to TRBJ2-1; possible D gene TRBD2, 6 bases. Germline assignment: CDR1 LNHDA and CDR2 SQIVND (reference sequence). CDR3 length: 19 residues. Trimming took off 5 bases at V and 6 bases at J, with 29 bases between the two ends. The DNA of the CDR3 is TGTGCCAGTAGTTTATTTTCCGGCGGAGGGACCCGAGGTTCCAATGAGCAGTTCTTC. Translating gives CASSLFSGGGTRGSNEQFF.

The rearrangement links TRBV7-8 to TRBJ2-1, with 8 bases identical to TRBD2. Trimming took 5 bases from V and 0 from J; bases not matched to a gene: 9. The CDR3 loop spans 17 amino acids. Germline lookup yields CDR1 SGHVS and CDR2 FQNEAQ. CDR3 in amino acids: CASSPRTSRSSYNEQFF. CDR3 nucleotides: TGTGCCAGCAGCCCCAGGACTAGCCGGAGCTCCTACAATGAGCAGTTCTTC.

This chain connects TRBV4-3 to TRBJ1-5, with 8 bases identical to TRBD1. Germline V gene sequence: CDR1 LGHNA, CDR2 YSLEER. The CDR3 runs to 15 residues. V lost 0 bases, J lost 7 bases, and 5 bases stayed unmatched. CDR3 nucleotides: TGCGCCAGCAGCCAAGAGGACAGGGTATTACAGCCCCAGCATTTT. Its translation: CASSQEDRVLQPQHF.